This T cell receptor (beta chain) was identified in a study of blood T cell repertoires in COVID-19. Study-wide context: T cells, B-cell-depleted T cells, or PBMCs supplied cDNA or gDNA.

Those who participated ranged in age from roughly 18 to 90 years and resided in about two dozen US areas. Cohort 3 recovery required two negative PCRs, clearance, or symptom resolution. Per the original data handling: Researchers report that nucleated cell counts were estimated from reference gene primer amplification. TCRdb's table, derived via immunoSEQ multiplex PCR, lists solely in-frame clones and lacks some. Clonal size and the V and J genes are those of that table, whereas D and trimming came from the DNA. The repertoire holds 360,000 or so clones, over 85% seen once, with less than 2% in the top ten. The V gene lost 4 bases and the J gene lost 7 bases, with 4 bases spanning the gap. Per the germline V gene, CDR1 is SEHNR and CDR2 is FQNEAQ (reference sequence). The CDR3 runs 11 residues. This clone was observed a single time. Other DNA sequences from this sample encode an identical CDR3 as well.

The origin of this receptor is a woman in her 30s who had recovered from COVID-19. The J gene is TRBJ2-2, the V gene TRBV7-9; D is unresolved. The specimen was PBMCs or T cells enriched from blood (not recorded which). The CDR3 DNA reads TGTGCCAGCAGCTCTTTCGGGGAGCTGTTTTTT. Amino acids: CASSSFGELFF. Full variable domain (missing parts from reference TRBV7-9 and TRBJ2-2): DTGVSQNPRHKITKRGQNVTFRCDPISEHNRLYWYRQTLGQGPEFLTYFQNEAQLEKSRLLSDRFSAERPKGSFSTLEIQRTEQGDSAMYLCASSSFGELFFGEGSRLTVL.